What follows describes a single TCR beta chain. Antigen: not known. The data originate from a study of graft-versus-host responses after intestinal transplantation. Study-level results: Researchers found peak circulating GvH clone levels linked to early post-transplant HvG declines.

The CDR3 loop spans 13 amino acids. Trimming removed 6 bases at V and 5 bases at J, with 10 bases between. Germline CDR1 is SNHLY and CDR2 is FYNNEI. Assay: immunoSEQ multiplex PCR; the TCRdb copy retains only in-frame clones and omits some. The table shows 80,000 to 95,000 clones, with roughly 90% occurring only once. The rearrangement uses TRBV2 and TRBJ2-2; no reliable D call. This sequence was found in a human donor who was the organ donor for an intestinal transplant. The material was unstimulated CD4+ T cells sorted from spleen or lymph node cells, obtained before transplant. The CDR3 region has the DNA TGTGCCAGCAGCCAAACAGAAACCGGGGAGCTGTTTTTT. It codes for CASSQTETGELFF.